This T cell receptor beta chain is drawn from a study of a mutant IDH1 vaccine in newly diagnosed glioma (dated by TCRdb to the early 2020s). Study-level background: Vaccination began 4-6 weeks after radiotherapy alone, or alongside temozolomide cycles in the chemotherapy-containing groups. The week-35 safety follow-up took place at visit V12, and the week-47 end of study took place at visit V13. Peripheral blood samples were drawn at six visits, namely V03 (baseline), V05, V07, V10, V12 and V13. The roughly 30 treated patients were approximately 60% male and roughly 40% female, with a mean age of about 43 years. Prior to enrollment, standard therapy consisting of radiotherapy alone, temozolomide alone, or radiochemotherapy with temozolomide had been administered to patients, with the combination being received by most patients. Longitudinal TCRB deep sequencing was done for 25 to 30 treated patients, wherever samples were available for exploratory analyses. What the research found in general, with its limitations: Across multiple MHC alleles, vaccine-induced immune responses were seen in approximately 93% of patients. According to the authors, sample limitations meant that analyses of patient blood samples could not be reproduced. Availability determined which PBMC samples were chosen for TCRB deep sequencing. Pseudoprogression appeared unrelated to alterations in the top peripheral T cell clonotypes detected by TCRB sequencing.

CDR1 and CDR2 (SGHNT, YENEEA) derive from the germline V gene. Here V drops 5 bases and J drops 2 bases, and the junction holds 12 bases not matched to any gene. The CDR3, from cysteine to phenylalanine, totals 17 residues. Only the CDR3 DNA is retained, 51 bases long and in frame from the first base. The library was produced with the immunoSEQ multiplex PCR assay. Rearranged TCR beta chain sequences were amplified with the hsTCRB Kit following the manufacturer's protocol. Sequencing of TCRB libraries was carried out on an Illumina MiSeq. In the authors' own workflow: Demultiplexing, trimming and gene mapping were performed with the kit vendor's proprietary platform. This is the immuneACCESS table as TCRdb keeps it, with only in-frame sequences that have V and J called. A part of the clones is gone; compared with another copy, unresolved V genes explain less than half, and the rest is unexplained. V and J calls plus clone size are reproduced from that table; the DNA served to infer D and trimming. A total of roughly 46,000 clones appear in this sample, 84% of them only once. The ten largest clonotypes hold 4.3% of the sample.

For this clone: Its antigen remains unidentified. The sample holds no much larger clone one base away, and base qualities are not on file.

The time point label, as the study defines it: week 47, end of study. A 20-mer mutant IDH1 peptide at 300 micrograms in Montanide made up each vaccine dose, which was injected subcutaneously together with topical imiquimod. Patients were given eight vaccinations, in weeks 1, 3, 5, 7, 11, 15, 19 and 23, which matched visits V03 through V10. Donors had newly diagnosed WHO grade 3 or 4 IDH1-mutant astrocytomas with loss of nuclear ATRX. The samples were drawn from NOA16, a multicentre, single-arm, open-label phase I trial in Germany that tested a mutant IDH1 peptide vaccine in humans for the first time. Genomic DNA for TCRB sequencing was extracted from EDTA blood using the DNeasy Blood and Tissue Kit.

The origin of this receptor is a woman aged 25 to 39 with glioma. Some clones in this sample may be carry-over from other donors' samples. The rearrangement joined TRBV11-3 to TRBJ2-1, with 7 middle bases fitting TRBD2. This sample comprised PBMCs, obtained from a glioma patient whose treatment included an IDH1 peptide vaccine. In nucleotide form, the sequence is TGTGCCAGCAGCCCACGGGACGGGGGGAAAACCTACAATGAGCAGTTCTTC. It specifies CASSPRDGGKTYNEQFF.